These T cell receptor beta chains were read from a single sample in a study of CD8 T cells in ankylosing spondylitis. TCRdb ran MiXCR on the 5' RACE reads and lists one entry per CDR3 protein. Found here are tens of thousands of distinct CDR3 sequences, 27% of them singletons; the top ten hold around 60%. Sequences were obtained from blood, either unsorted or a sorted T cell fraction (not recorded which). The origin of the receptors is a male donor with ankylosing spondylitis or in good health (not recorded which). The CDR3 runs from the conserved cysteine through the conserved F or W. A D gene is named only where the DNA matches it firmly. Where a row states a size, it is once, few, many or the class of an expanded clone; other rows omit it.

J gene,clone size,V gene,D gene,CDR3 protein,CDR3 DNA
TRBJ2-1,NA,TRBV7-3,TRBD1,CASRTGGSYNEQFF,TGTGCCAGCCGAACAGGGGGCTCCTACAATGAGCAGTTCTTC
TRBJ2-3,few,TRBV20-1,NA,CSAPITDTQYF,TGCAGTGCGCCGATTACAGATACGCAGTATTTT
TRBJ2-3,few,TRBV5-1,NA,CASSLASKSTDTQYF,TGCGCCAGCAGCTTGGCTAGCAAAAGCACAGATACGCAGTATTTT
TRBJ1-1,NA,TRBV5-1,NA,CASSLGGRNTEAFF,TGCGCCAGCAGCTTGGGAGGGCGGAACACTGAAGCTTTCTTT
TRBJ1-2,NA,TRBV28,NA,CASSSNSGASGYTF,TGTGCCAGCAGTTCGAACTCAGGGGCGAGTGGCTACACCTTC
TRBJ1-5,NA,TRBV12-3/TRBV12-4,TRBD1,CASSRDRAMPQHF,TGTGCCAGCAGCCGGGACAGGGCAATGCCCCAGCATTTT
TRBJ2-5,once,TRBV6-5,TRBD2,CASSYSNALAGGETQYF,TGTGCCAGCAGTTACTCGAATGCTCTAGCGGGAGGAGAGACCCAGTACTTC
TRBJ1-1,many,TRBV10-3,NA,CAINPGYRNTEAFF,TGTGCCATCAATCCGGGCTATCGGAACACTGAAGCTTTCTTT
TRBJ1-1,few,TRBV9,NA,CASSVGIQAGTEAFF,TGTGCCAGCAGCGTAGGGATACAGGCGGGGACTGAAGCTTTCTTT
TRBJ1-1,NA,TRBV12-3/TRBV12-4,NA,CASSRQANTEAFF,TGTGCCAGCAGTCGTCAGGCGAACACTGAAGCTTTCTTT
TRBJ1-1,few,TRBV27,NA,CASRHPEHTEAFF,TGTGCCAGCAGACATCCAGAGCACACTGAAGCTTTCTTT
TRBJ2-5,few,TRBV20-1,TRBD2,CSARDSSGGQETQYF,TGCAGTGCTAGGGATTCTAGCGGGGGTCAAGAGACCCAGTACTTC
TRBJ2-5,NA,TRBV12-3/TRBV12-4,TRBD1,CASRSSTGRETQYF,TGTGCCAGCAGATCTTCGACAGGGCGAGAGACCCAGTACTTC
TRBJ2-5,NA,TRBV20-1,TRBD2,CSATPLAGDQETQYF,TGCAGTGCTACACCGCTAGCGGGAGACCAAGAGACCCAGTACTTC
TRBJ2-4,NA,TRBV29-1,TRBD2,CSVDFGISGGLAKNIQYF,TGCAGCGTTGATTTTGGGATCTCGGGGGGGCTAGCCAAAAACATTCAGTACTTC
TRBJ2-5,once,TRBV20-1,NA,CTADRVGVYF,TGCACCGCCGACAGAGTTGGGGTGTACTTC
TRBJ1-2,NA,TRBV7-2,NA,CASSLVTRTYGYTF,TGTGCCAGCAGCTTAGTGACCCGGACCTATGGCTACACCTTC
TRBJ1-2,many,TRBV27,TRBD1,CASSLRQGYGYTF,TGTGCCAGCAGTTTAAGACAGGGCTATGGCTACACCTTC
TRBJ2-7,NA,TRBV6-5,TRBD2,CASSSGLAGGPFYF,TGTGCCAGCAGTTCGGGACTAGCGGGAGGGCCCTTCTACTTC
TRBJ1-3,NA,TRBV5-5,NA,CASSPTGASGNTIYF,TGTGCCAGCAGCCCAACAGGAGCCTCTGGAAACACCATATATTTT
TRBJ1-1,NA,TRBV6-1,TRBD1,CASNQNRGQGTEAFF,TGTGCCAGCAACCAAAACAGGGGGCAAGGCACTGAAGCTTTCTTT
TRBJ2-1,NA,TRBV24-1,NA,CATSDTPRGGQRDEQFF,TGTGCCACCAGTGATACACCGAGGGGGGGCCAACGGGATGAGCAGTTCTTC
TRBJ1-2,NA,TRBV6-1,TRBD1,CASNQQGMDYGYTF,TGTGCCAGCAACCAACAGGGGATGGACTATGGCTACACCTTC
TRBJ2-3,NA,TRBV7-6,NA,CASSPGAGTDTQYF,TGTGCCAGCAGCCCAGGGGCAGGCACAGATACGCAGTATTTT
TRBJ2-3,many,TRBV20-1,TRBD2,CSARGIPGLAGVGATDTQYF,TGCAGTGCTAGAGGTATCCCGGGACTAGCGGGAGTTGGGGCCACAGATACGCAGTATTTT
TRBJ2-1,NA,TRBV20-1,TRBD2,CSANPAGLYNEQFF,TGCAGTGCTAATCCAGCGGGGTTATACAATGAGCAGTTCTTC
TRBJ2-1,NA,TRBV5-1,TRBD1,CASSLVGTGGFNEQFF,TGCGCCAGCAGCTTGGTGGGGACAGGGGGCTTCAATGAGCAGTTCTTC
TRBJ1-5,few,TRBV24-1,NA,CATSDRSNQPQHF,TGTGCCACCAGTGACAGGAGCAATCAGCCCCAGCATTTT
TRBJ2-3,many,TRBV2,TRBD2,CASSEDAGVPDTQYF,TGTGCCAGCAGTGAAGATGCGGGAGTCCCAGATACGCAGTATTTT
TRBJ2-1,many,TRBV9,NA,CASSADPTGNNEQFF,TGTGCCAGCAGCGCCGACCCAACTGGGAACAATGAGCAGTTCTTC
TRBJ2-5,NA,TRBV4-2,TRBD2,CASSQGGGDQETQYF,TGTGCCAGCAGCCAAGGCGGGGGAGATCAAGAGACCCAGTACTTC
TRBJ2-1,NA,TRBV27,NA,CASTGLERNEQFF,TGTGCCAGCACGGGCCTCGAGCGCAATGAGCAGTTCTTC
TRBJ2-2,NA,TRBV5-6,NA,CASSITGTSLTGELFF,TGTGCCAGCAGCATTACCGGGACATCACTAACCGGGGAGCTGTTTTTT
TRBJ2-5,many,TRBV12-3/TRBV12-4,NA,CASSSSREWETQYF,TGTGCCAGCAGTTCGTCGCGGGAATGGGAGACCCAGTACTTC
TRBJ2-1,NA,TRBV11-2,TRBD2,CASRLLAGDRLREQFF,TGTGCCAGCAGACTCCTAGCGGGAGATCGTCTGCGGGAGCAGTTCTTC
TRBJ1-6,many,TRBV7-6,NA,CASSSPNSPLHF,TGTGCCAGCAGCTCCCCGAATTCACCCCTCCACTTT
TRBJ2-1,few,TRBV20-1,NA,CSPLGGSYNEQFF,TGCAGTCCCCTGGGCGGCTCCTACAATGAGCAGTTCTTC
TRBJ2-1,NA,TRBV28,NA,CASSLLGPTGYNEQFF,TGTGCCAGCAGTTTATTAGGCCCGACAGGATACAATGAGCAGTTCTTC
TRBJ2-7,few,TRBV20-1,TRBD2,CSAGLAGIFYEQYF,TGCAGTGCGGGACTAGCGGGGATTTTCTACGAGCAGTACTTC
TRBJ2-1,many,TRBV29-1,TRBD2,CSDEGGSYNEQFF,TGCAGCGACGAGGGCGGGAGCTACAATGAGCAGTTCTTC